These 8 T cell receptor beta chains were sequenced from one sample in a study of shared clonotypes between healthy human individuals. Naive-designated CD8 cells lacked CD45RO, were positively enriched for CCR7, and omitted terminally differentiated effector memory CD45RA+ cells. TCRdb's copy holds only in-frame clones and misses some; the assay was immunoSEQ multiplex PCR. Among around 2.1 million clones listed, 85% to 95% were seen once. Sample: naive CD8+ T cells from PBMCs. These receptors originate from a man younger than 35 in good health. Some clones in this sample may be carry-over from other donors' samples.

The genes are TRBV7-9 and TRBJ2-1, with no clear D. Germline V gene lookup returns CDR1 SEHNR and CDR2 FQNEAQ (reference sequence). V was shortened by 5 bases and J by 10 bases, with 6 bases between the two germline ends. CDR3 length equals 10 residues. As DNA, the CDR3 is TGTGCCAGCAGCCATCAGGAGCAGTTCTTC. This codes for CASSHQEQFF.

The J gene is TRBJ1-1, the V gene TRBV19; the match to TRBD1 covers 8 bases. V shed 0 bases, J shed 2 bases, and the junction held 5 bases outside the gene matches. This CDR3 comprises 16 residues. Looked up from germline, CDR1 is LNHDA and CDR2 is SQIVND (reference sequence). The CDR3 coding sequence is TGTGCCAGTAGTATAGACACAGGGGGGCTTAACACTGAAGCTTTCTTT. Translated: CASSIDTGGLNTEAFF.

The chain carries TRBV11-2 and TRBJ2-7, with 9 bases aligning to TRBD2. The CDR3 spans 14 residues. J was trimmed by 3 bases and V by 2 bases; bases with no gene match: 2. Germline lookup yields CDR1 SGHAT and CDR2 FQNNGV. CDR3 region: CASSLFSGSYEQYF. As DNA, the CDR3 is TGTGCCAGCAGCTTATTTAGCGGGAGCTACGAGCAGTACTTC.

This clone has just a few counts. This clone may be a read error of a much larger clone one base away. Within the sample, other DNA sequences also encode this same CDR3. V usage is TRBV27 and J usage is TRBJ2-7, with D possibly called TRBD1 or TRBD2 (5 bases each). The V end lost 2 bases, the J end lost 0 bases, and 5 bases lay between the germline ends. The CDR3 spans 13 residues. CDR1 and CDR2 (germline): MNHEY, SMNVEV (reference sequence). The CDR3: CASSLGTSYEQYF. The CDR3 nucleotides read TGTGCCAGCAGTTTAGGGACCTCCTACGAGCAGTACTTC.

The chain is built from TRBV10-3 and TRBJ2-2; D is unclear. The CDR3 is 16 residues long. V lost 2 bases and J 1 base, leaving 11 bases between the germline ends. Germline V CDR1 and CDR2: ENHRY, SYGVKD. The CDR3, as DNA: TGTGCCATCAGTGAGCCCGGACGAGGGAACACCGGGGAGCTGTTTTTT. Its translation is CAISEPGRGNTGELFF.

The rearrangement joins TRBV18 to TRBJ2-1; no clear D. CDR3 length: 15 amino acids. Trimming removed 2 bases from V and 2 bases from J, with 10 bases in between. CDR1 KGHSH and CDR2 LQKENI come from the germline V gene. The CDR3 is CASSPSYGPYNEQFF. In DNA, the CDR3 is TGTGCCAGCTCACCAAGTTATGGGCCCTACAATGAGCAGTTCTTC.

The chain carries TRBV27 and TRBJ2-1; TRBD1 matches at 10 bases. Germline CDR1 MNHEY, CDR2 SMNVEV (reference sequence). The CDR3 loop spans 18 amino acids. The trim removed 5 bases at V and 3 bases at J, leaving 13 bases unmatched. CDR3 sequence reads: CASSPLQGTGAIYNEQFF. The DNA for the CDR3 is TGTGCCAGCAGTCCCCTTCAGGGGACAGGGGCTATCTACAATGAGCAGTTCTTC.

V is TRBV10-1 and J is TRBJ2-3; 10 bases match TRBD2. CDR1 is WNHNN, CDR2 SYGVQD, per germline (reference sequence). There are 17 residues in the CDR3. Trimming removed 3 bases from V and 2 bases from J; junction bases left unmatched: 8. The CDR3 region has the DNA TGCGCCAGCAGTGAAGTTACTAGCGGGATTACCACAGATACGCAGTATTTT. Protein product: CASSEVTSGITTDTQYF.